These 26 T cell receptor beta chains share one sample of origin, sequenced in a study of T cells after yellow fever vaccination. TCRdb reprocessed the 5' RACE reads via MiXCR and lists one record per CDR3 protein. The top ten clones hold roughly a sixth of a sample with some 400,000 distinct CDR3 sequences, 15% to 20% of them seen once. Sequencing used PBMCs, obtained before the yellow fever booster vaccination. The source is a man between 18 and 35 years old who received the YFV17D yellow fever vaccine.

This clonotype was recorded only once. The V call is TRBV7-2, the J call TRBJ1-3, with D unclear. This CDR3 is 13 amino acids long. The V and J ends lost 4 bases and 8 bases respectively, with 12 bases between them. Germline loops: CDR1 SGHTA, CDR2 FQGNSA. This chain's CDR3 is CASSSMRRDTIYF. The CDR3 DNA is TGTGCCAGCAGCTCGATGCGGCGGGACACCATATATTTT.

This clonotype was detected only a few times. V usage is TRBV6-5 and J usage is TRBJ1-6; TRBD1 might be the D (6 bases). Trimming took off 5 bases at V and 5 bases at J, with 22 bases between the two ends. This CDR3 spans 18 amino acids. Germline V gene lookup returns CDR1 MNHEY and CDR2 SVGAGI. The CDR3 here is CASSLAPDRKINNSPLHF. CDR3 coding DNA: TGTGCCAGCAGTCTAGCCCCGGACAGAAAGATTAATAATTCACCCCTCCACTTT.

This chain connects TRBV7-9 to TRBJ1-1; tentatively, D is TRBD1 (5 bases). The CDR3 is 13 residues long. Per the germline V gene, CDR1 is SEHNR and CDR2 is FQNEAQ (reference sequence). Trimming stripped 5 bases from V and 6 bases from J, with 13 bases between. The CDR3 DNA is TGTGCCAGCAGCCCCCGGACGGGACCTGAAGCTTTCTTT. It yields the protein CASSPRTGPEAFF.

This clonotype was counted ten times or more. The chain links TRBV12-3 or TRBV12-4 to TRBJ1-5; 7 nucleotides align to TRBD1. The CDR3 is 15 amino acids. V lost 0 bases to trimming and J lost 9 bases; unmatched junction nucleotides: 8. CDR3 sequence (DNA): TGTGCCAGCAGTTTAGCGACAGGGATGGGGCCGCCCCAGCATTTT. This translates into CASSLATGMGPPQHF.

The genes are TRBV12-3 or TRBV12-4 and TRBJ2-5; D is perhaps TRBD1 or TRBD2 (5 bases each). The length of the CDR3 is 12 residues. The germline V and J ends were trimmed by 7 bases and 5 bases, with 11 bases remaining between them. In DNA, the CDR3 is TGTGCCAGCAAACCCGGGGACGAGACCCAGTACTTC. Its protein is CASKPGDETQYF.

This clonotype was detected a few times. The V call is TRBV5-6, the J call TRBJ1-4, with unresolved D. Germline V gene lookup returns CDR1 SGHDT and CDR2 YYEEEE. This CDR3 comprises 12 residues. V was pared by 4 bases and J by 4 bases, with 5 bases between. CDR3 sequence (DNA): TGTGCCAGCAGCCGAAATAATGAAAAACTGTTTTTT. This sequence encodes CASSRNNEKLFF. The full variable domain, in which reference TRBV5-6 and TRBJ1-4 provide the parts outside the CDR3, is DAGVTQSPTHLIKTRGQQVTLRCSPKSGHDTVSWYQQALGQGPQFIFQYYEEEERQRGNFPDRFSGHQFPNYSSELNVNALLLGDSALYLCASSRNNEKLFFGSGTQLSVL.

This clonotype showed up just a few times. The rearrangement joins TRBV15 to TRBJ2-3; 8 nucleotides line up with TRBD1. The CDR3 is 14 residues long. From germline, CDR1 is LNHNV and CDR2 YYDKDF (reference sequence). V shed 3 bases and J 8 bases; nucleotides not matched to a gene: 7. CDR3 residues: CATSSGGQAATQYF. The CDR3 nucleotides read TGTGCCACCAGCAGTGGGGGACAGGCGGCTACGCAGTATTTT.

The chain carries TRBV6-6 and TRBJ1-2; 8 nucleotides agree with TRBD1. Trimming removed 10 bases from V and 4 bases from J; junction bases left unmatched: 14. Germline V gene sequence: CDR1 MNHNY, CDR2 SVGAGI (reference sequence). This CDR3 region has 15 residues. As DNA, the CDR3 is TGTGCCATTAAGGAGGACAGGGCGATGCCCTATGGCTACACCTTC. Its translation: CAIKEDRAMPYGYTF.

The rearrangement links TRBV11-2 to TRBJ2-7; no clear D. V lost 3 bases, J lost 7 bases, and 10 bases lay in between. This CDR3 contains 12 residues. Germline V gene sequence: CDR1 SGHAT, CDR2 FQNNGV. As DNA, the CDR3 is TGTGCCAGCAGCTTTTGGCCACAGGAGCAGTACTTC. It encodes CASSFWPQEQYF.

This chain connects TRBV7-6 to TRBJ2-5, with D possibly TRBD2 on 6 matching bases. Germline lookup yields CDR1 SGHVS and CDR2 FNYEAQ. The V end was cut by 1 base, the J end by 5 bases, with 14 bases between. This CDR3 spans 15 amino acids. The CDR3 loop reads CASSLVPTSLETQYF. CDR3 in DNA: TGTGCCAGCAGCTTAGTACCCACTAGCCTTGAGACCCAGTACTTC.

The chain employs TRBV7-6 and TRBJ2-7, with 15 nucleotides matching TRBD2. V gave up 2 bases and J gave up 1 base; unmatched junction bases: 9. Germline CDR1 and CDR2: SGHVS and FNYEAQ. The CDR3 is 19 residues long. The CDR3 DNA reads as TGTGCCAGCAGCTTAAGGCGGACTAGCGGGGGGGCAAGGTCCTACGAGCAGTACTTC. Protein: CASSLRRTSGGARSYEQYF.

The count of this clonotype is one. The rearrangement uses TRBV5-1 and TRBJ1-2, with D possibly matching TRBD1 (6 bases). V lost 3 bases and J 6 bases, leaving 21 bases between the germline ends. Germline lookup yields CDR1 SGHRS and CDR2 YFSETQ. The CDR3 consists of 16 residues. CDR3 sequence (DNA): TGCGCCAGCAGCTCCGGGATTCGTTCAGGGGATCATGGCTACACCTTC. Protein sequence: CASSSGIRSGDHGYTF.

The chain links TRBV4-3 to TRBJ1-6; maybe TRBD1 (6 bases). The germline gives CDR1 LGHNA, CDR2 YSLEER. Trimming removed 0 bases at V and 6 bases at J, with 9 bases between. The CDR3 totals 15 residues. CDR3 sequence (DNA): TGCGCCAGCAGCCAAGACTACAGGGCTAATTCACCCCTCCACTTT. The encoded protein is CASSQDYRANSPLHF.

The gene calls are TRBV10-3 and TRBJ1-6; D call uncertain. The V end lost 7 bases, the J end lost 0 bases, and 4 bases lay between the germline ends. The CDR3 length is 13 residues. The germline V gene has CDR1 ENHRY and CDR2 SYGVKD. The CDR3 is CAITLSYNSPLHF. The DNA for the CDR3 is TGTGCCATCACCCTCTCCTATAATTCACCCCTCCACTTT.

V gene TRBV4-3 combines with J gene TRBJ2-3; TRBD2 aligns across 7 bases. Losses at the gene ends were 4 bases for V and 5 bases for J; bases not matched to a gene: 6. The V gene's germline CDR1 is LGHNA and CDR2 YSLEER. CDR3 length: 14 amino acids. The CDR3 DNA sequence: TGCGCCAGCAGCCTTCGACTAGCATTAGATACGCAGTATTTT. Translating gives CASSLRLALDTQYF.

This clonotype was recorded a few times. J is TRBJ2-1 and V is TRBV19; 8 nucleotides match TRBD2. Germline assignment: CDR1 LNHDA and CDR2 SQIVND (reference sequence). The CDR3 covers 15 residues. V lost 7 bases to trimming and J lost 4 bases; unmatched junction nucleotides: 9. The CDR3 region has the DNA TGTGCCAGTACATCATCAGCGGGGGAGTACAATGAGCAGTTCTTC. Amino acids: CASTSSAGEYNEQFF.

This chain joins TRBV11-3 and TRBJ1-1, with D perhaps TRBD1 (6 bases). V gave up 5 bases and J gave up 6 bases, with 19 bases separating them. The CDR3 sequence is 15 residues long. Per the germline V gene, CDR1 is SGHNT and CDR2 is YENEEA. CDR3 amino acids: CASSQWGASGAEAFF. The CDR3 bases are TGTGCCAGCAGCCAGTGGGGGGCCAGCGGGGCTGAAGCTTTCTTT.

This clonotype was counted only a few times. This chain joins TRBV6-2 or TRBV6-3 and TRBJ1-1; no clear D gene. Germline V gene data show CDR1 as MNHEY and CDR2 as SVGEGT. Trimming pared 7 bases from V and 0 bases from J, leaving 9 bases between. The CDR3 length is 13 residues. The CDR3 DNA reads as TGTGCCAGCACATCAGCCCTGAACACTGAAGCTTTCTTT. This gives the protein CASTSALNTEAFF.

J is TRBJ1-1 and V is TRBV7-2; no clear D. Germline CDR1 SGHTA, CDR2 FQGNSA. CDR3 size: 13 residues. V dropped 7 bases and J dropped 2 bases, with 11 bases sitting between them. CDR3 amino acids: CASTNSPNTEAFF. As DNA, the CDR3 is TGTGCCAGCACCAACTCCCCCAACACTGAAGCTTTCTTT.

This clonotype occurred a few times. This chain connects TRBV5-6 to TRBJ2-5, with TRBD2 as a possible D gene (5 bases). With 4 bases removed from V and 2 bases from J, the gap between germline ends came to 15 bases. The germline gives CDR1 SGHDT, CDR2 YYEEEE. The CDR3 is 15 residues long. CDR3 residues: CASSQLGSRQETQYF. CDR3 nucleotides: TGTGCCAGCAGCCAGCTTGGGAGCCGACAAGAGACCCAGTACTTC.

The CDR3 DNA reads as TGCAGTGCTGGACCATACCTAGCGATGAGCTCCTACAATGAGCAGTTCTTC. This gives the protein CSAGPYLAMSSYNEQFF. This chain uses TRBV20-1 with TRBJ2-1, with D perhaps TRBD2 (6 bases). The CDR3 has 17 residues. V was clipped by 5 bases and J by 0 bases, with 20 bases between them. Germline-derived CDR1 and CDR2 are DFQATT and SNEGSKA (reference sequence).

This sequence joins TRBV6-5 and TRBJ1-2; 7 bases are shared with TRBD1. From germline, CDR1 is MNHEY and CDR2 SVGAGI. The J segment lost 8 bases and the V segment lost 2 bases, leaving 14 bases of the junction unmatched. CDR3 length equals 16 residues. In DNA, the CDR3 is TGTGCCAGCAGTTACCTTGAGACAGGGATCCGAGGGGGCTACACCTTC. This sequence encodes CASSYLETGIRGGYTF.

The V gene is TRBV5-1, the J gene TRBJ2-7; TRBD1 matches at 9 bases. Looked up from germline, CDR1 is SGHRS and CDR2 is YFSETQ. The CDR3 totals 15 residues. V was clipped by 0 bases and J by 2 bases; unmatched bases: 3. This CDR3 is CASSLEGQGTYEQYF. The CDR3 coding sequence is TGCGCCAGCAGCTTGGAGGGACAGGGAACCTACGAGCAGTACTTC.

A few counts support this clonotype. V and J are TRBV12-3 or TRBV12-4 and TRBJ2-3, with 12 nucleotides matching TRBD2. The CDR3 totals 16 residues. Trimming cost V 5 bases and J 7 bases; bases outside gene matches: 10. The CDR3 protein is CASSHGLAGRFHTQYF. CDR3 sequence (DNA): TGTGCCAGCAGTCACGGACTAGCGGGGAGATTCCATACGCAGTATTTT.

V and J are TRBV6-2 or TRBV6-3 and TRBJ2-3; 8 bases match TRBD2. Germline CDR1 and CDR2: MNHEY and SVGEGT. The CDR3 extends over 21 amino acids. Trimming removed 7 bases from V and 2 bases from J; junction bases left unmatched: 26. CDR3 sequence reads: CASTIPTGLAANLPHTDTQYF. The CDR3 coding sequence is TGTGCCAGCACCATACCGACCGGACTAGCCGCAAATCTGCCCCACACAGATACGCAGTATTTT.

This chain links TRBV20-1 with TRBJ2-3; TRBD2 matches at 8 bases. After removal of 5 bases from V and 2 bases from J, the junction contained 12 bases not matched to a gene. Germline CDR1 DFQATT, CDR2 SNEGSKA (reference sequence). CDR3 length: 16 residues. CDR3 DNA: TGCAGTGCTCGTTTTGGCAGCGGGGGACCCACAGATACGCAGTATTTT. It yields the protein CSARFGSGGPTDTQYF.